Listed here is a single T cell receptor beta chain. Its antigen remains undetermined. No base qualities exist here, and no much larger clone lies one base off it. The entry originates in a study of T cells in Graves' hyperthyroidism and ophthalmopathy (dated 2019 in TCRdb). Study-level background: Peripheral blood was collected at initial diagnosis, before any treatment. The paper reports TCR Vbeta CDR3 sequencing of fewer than 150 peripheral blood samples: under 45 ophthalmopathy, approximately 74 hyperthyroidism and around 17 progressor patients. TCR V-J signatures able to tell the groups apart were searched for in a discovery cohort of about a hundred patients, of whom 40 to 45 had Graves' ophthalmopathy and some 60 had stable Graves' hyperthyroidism. The study also compared thyroid tissue and blood T-cell repertoires from about six Graves' hyperthyroidism patients. Once sampling was done, hyperthyroidism patients were given methimazole at a starting dose of 30 mg daily, whereas ophthalmopathy patients were given high-dose intravenous methylprednisolone. Prospective prediction of ophthalmopathy was tested in an independent validation cohort consisting of some 18 hyperthyroidism patients and around 17 patients who later progressed to ophthalmopathy. The 90 to 100 discovery patients were randomly divided into training and test sets at a 7:3 ratio.

The germline V gene yields SNHLY for CDR1 and FYNNEI for CDR2. Counted from cysteine to phenylalanine, this CDR3 has 15 amino acids. Here the CDR3 DNA is all that survives: 45 bases in frame from base 1. V lost 5 bases and J lost 0 bases; the stretch between them is 10 bases long. TCR beta CDR3 regions were amplified from RNA transcripts. The first round of RT-PCR for the TCR CDR3 was performed with the HTBI primer set and the Qiagen OneStep RT-PCR kit. A second multiplex PCR round built the libraries, followed by size selection and purification. Libraries were sequenced paired-end with 100 bp reads on an Illumina HiSeq2000. Per the source publication's procedure: SOAPnuke was used to process the raw data, with reads discarded if the reads contained adapters or uncalled bases, had a mean Phred below 15, or lacked an exact constant-primer or identifier match. High-quality paired reads were merged using COPE v1.2.5, and each unique nucleotide sequence was defined as a clonotype. MiTCR v1.1 was used to align clonotypes to the IMGT TRBV, TRBD and TRBJ reference segments. Only V-J combinations with frequency above 0.0001, covering 99% to 99.2% of repertoires, were analysed. The TCS score was defined as the ratio of F50 (clonal expansion) to E x V (chaos), calculated using BLOSUM62-based TCRdist between CDR3 peptides within each V-J. Welch's t-statistics and random forest reduced 450 to 600 V-J features to about 12, which were used in a naive Bayes classifier (R e1071). TCRdb's own reprocessing of the public reads used fastp at Q25 and MiXCR and kept productive beta chains. Under each unique CDR3 protein, matching rows form one entry showing the most common genes and DNA. The V and J calls reflect TCRdb's pipeline rather than the authors' work. For this sample there are around 300,000 distinct CDR3 sequences; over 20% appear just once. Approximately 60% of the sample is in the top ten clones.

What the work shows at the level of the full study, not this receptor alone: No statistical method was used to set the sample size in advance, and investigators knew the group allocation. During validation, the model predicted progression to ophthalmopathy a median of approximately 7 months ahead of onset, with approximately 70% sensitivity and about 72% specificity. Most expanded thyroid clonotypes (frequency above 0.001) were also detected in blood, a finding suggesting that blood repertoires may reflect thyroid immune responses. A 13 V-J signature model separated ophthalmopathy from stable hyperthyroidism, with about 88% sensitivity and 81.08% specificity in cross-validation and 80%/75% in testing.

Moderately to severely active disease, a Clinical Activity Score of at least 3, a NOSPECS grade of at least 4, and a duration under 3 months were present in ophthalmopathy patients. Exclusion was applied to patients with uncontrolled infections, other autoimmune diseases, pregnancy or lactation. Diagnoses relied on clinical symptoms, serum thyroxine and TRAb, thyroid ultrasound and orbital computed tomography. PBMCs were isolated from about 9 ml of fresh peripheral blood by Ficoll-Paque density gradient centrifugation. Trizol reagent was used to extract total RNA, and RNA quality was then checked on an Agilent 2100 Bioanalyzer.

The sequenced material came from blood. This TCR derives from a man aged 25 to 40 with Graves' ophthalmopathy. This sequence uses TRBV2 and TRBJ2-2; 5 matching bases give a weak D call of TRBD2. The CDR3 reads as follows: CASSLLLANTGELFF. The nucleotides read TGTGCCAGCAGTCTCCTACTAGCGAACACCGGGGAGCTGTTTTTT. Supplemented by the reference TRBV2 and TRBJ2-2 proteins around the CDR3, the complete variable domain is EPEVTQTPSHQVTQMGQEVILRCVPISNHLYFYWYRQILGQKVEFLVSFYNNEISEKSEIFDDQFSVERPDGSNFTLKIRSTKLEDSAMYFCASSLLLANTGELFFGEGSRLTVL.